Here is one T cell receptor (beta chain) with its context. Its antigen has not been determined. No base-level quality is on record; no much larger clone is a single base apart. Whole blood was collected in K2EDTA tubes by collaborating institutions according to the institutions' own protocols. For TCRbeta analysis, collaborator samples were shipped as frozen whole blood, as isolated PBMCs, or as DNA extracted from either sample type. This entry belongs to a study of blood T cell repertoires in COVID-19 (dated by TCRdb to about 2020). Notes on the research overall: Samples covering the acute and convalescent phases of COVID-19 were provided by collaborators in the United States, Italy and Spain. The dataset comprised deeply sampled blood TCRbeta repertoires from subjects exposed to, actively infected with, or recovered from COVID-19. The repertoires were released in a freely available public database meant as a resource for research on the immune response to SARS-CoV-2. Samples were obtained from the ongoing ImmuneRACE study (first 160 participants) and from about 1,300 subjects provided by 6 global collaborators. Nearly every sample came with metadata listing a de-identified subject ID, COVID-19 status, age in years and sex. HLA class I and class II types, where available, came from metadata supplied by the sample provider rather than from assay-based typing. The material from the prospective study consisted of cDNA or gDNA derived from T cells, B-cell-depleted T cells, or PBMCs. Broad study findings and their caveats: Clinical and demographic metadata were provided uncurated, with the amount varying by source and participant.

Per the germline V gene (reference sequence), LGHDT is the CDR1 and YNNKEL is the CDR2. The CDR3 goes from the cysteine to the phenylalanine over 13 residues. The sequence is cut down to CDR3 DNA, 39 bases in frame from base 1. Deletion took 0 bases off V and 5 bases off J, with a span of 7 bases between the germline ends. TCRbeta CDR3 regions were amplified from genomic DNA using the immunoSEQ Assay, a bias-controlled multiplex PCR. As for the authors' bioinformatics: The number of nucleated cells in each sample was estimated by amplification of reference gene primers within the assay. To quantify the absolute abundance of each unique TCRbeta CDR3 rearrangement, sequence reads were collapsed and filtered. Productive Simpson clonality was computed per sample as the square root of Simpson's diversity index over productive rearrangements. TCRdb mirrors the immuneACCESS table, restricted to in-frame sequences. Some clones are absent from its copies; in checked studies, under half trace to an unresolved V gene, and the reason for the others is unknown. V, J and clone size were drawn from that table, and D and trimming were deduced from the DNA. Within this sample are 150,000 to 200,000 clones, with roughly 85% of them counted one time only. The ten most abundant clones make up roughly 7.8% of the sample.

This chain is built from TRBV3-1 (or the pseudogene TRBV3-2) and TRBJ1-2; TRBD1 is perhaps the D gene, given 6 matching bases. The TCR sequence derives from a man between 60 and 70 years old with acute or convalescent COVID-19. The material sequenced was peripheral blood. Here is the DNA: TGTGCCAGCAGCCAAGACGGACAGTATGGCTACACCTTC. It is translated as CASSQDGQYGYTF.